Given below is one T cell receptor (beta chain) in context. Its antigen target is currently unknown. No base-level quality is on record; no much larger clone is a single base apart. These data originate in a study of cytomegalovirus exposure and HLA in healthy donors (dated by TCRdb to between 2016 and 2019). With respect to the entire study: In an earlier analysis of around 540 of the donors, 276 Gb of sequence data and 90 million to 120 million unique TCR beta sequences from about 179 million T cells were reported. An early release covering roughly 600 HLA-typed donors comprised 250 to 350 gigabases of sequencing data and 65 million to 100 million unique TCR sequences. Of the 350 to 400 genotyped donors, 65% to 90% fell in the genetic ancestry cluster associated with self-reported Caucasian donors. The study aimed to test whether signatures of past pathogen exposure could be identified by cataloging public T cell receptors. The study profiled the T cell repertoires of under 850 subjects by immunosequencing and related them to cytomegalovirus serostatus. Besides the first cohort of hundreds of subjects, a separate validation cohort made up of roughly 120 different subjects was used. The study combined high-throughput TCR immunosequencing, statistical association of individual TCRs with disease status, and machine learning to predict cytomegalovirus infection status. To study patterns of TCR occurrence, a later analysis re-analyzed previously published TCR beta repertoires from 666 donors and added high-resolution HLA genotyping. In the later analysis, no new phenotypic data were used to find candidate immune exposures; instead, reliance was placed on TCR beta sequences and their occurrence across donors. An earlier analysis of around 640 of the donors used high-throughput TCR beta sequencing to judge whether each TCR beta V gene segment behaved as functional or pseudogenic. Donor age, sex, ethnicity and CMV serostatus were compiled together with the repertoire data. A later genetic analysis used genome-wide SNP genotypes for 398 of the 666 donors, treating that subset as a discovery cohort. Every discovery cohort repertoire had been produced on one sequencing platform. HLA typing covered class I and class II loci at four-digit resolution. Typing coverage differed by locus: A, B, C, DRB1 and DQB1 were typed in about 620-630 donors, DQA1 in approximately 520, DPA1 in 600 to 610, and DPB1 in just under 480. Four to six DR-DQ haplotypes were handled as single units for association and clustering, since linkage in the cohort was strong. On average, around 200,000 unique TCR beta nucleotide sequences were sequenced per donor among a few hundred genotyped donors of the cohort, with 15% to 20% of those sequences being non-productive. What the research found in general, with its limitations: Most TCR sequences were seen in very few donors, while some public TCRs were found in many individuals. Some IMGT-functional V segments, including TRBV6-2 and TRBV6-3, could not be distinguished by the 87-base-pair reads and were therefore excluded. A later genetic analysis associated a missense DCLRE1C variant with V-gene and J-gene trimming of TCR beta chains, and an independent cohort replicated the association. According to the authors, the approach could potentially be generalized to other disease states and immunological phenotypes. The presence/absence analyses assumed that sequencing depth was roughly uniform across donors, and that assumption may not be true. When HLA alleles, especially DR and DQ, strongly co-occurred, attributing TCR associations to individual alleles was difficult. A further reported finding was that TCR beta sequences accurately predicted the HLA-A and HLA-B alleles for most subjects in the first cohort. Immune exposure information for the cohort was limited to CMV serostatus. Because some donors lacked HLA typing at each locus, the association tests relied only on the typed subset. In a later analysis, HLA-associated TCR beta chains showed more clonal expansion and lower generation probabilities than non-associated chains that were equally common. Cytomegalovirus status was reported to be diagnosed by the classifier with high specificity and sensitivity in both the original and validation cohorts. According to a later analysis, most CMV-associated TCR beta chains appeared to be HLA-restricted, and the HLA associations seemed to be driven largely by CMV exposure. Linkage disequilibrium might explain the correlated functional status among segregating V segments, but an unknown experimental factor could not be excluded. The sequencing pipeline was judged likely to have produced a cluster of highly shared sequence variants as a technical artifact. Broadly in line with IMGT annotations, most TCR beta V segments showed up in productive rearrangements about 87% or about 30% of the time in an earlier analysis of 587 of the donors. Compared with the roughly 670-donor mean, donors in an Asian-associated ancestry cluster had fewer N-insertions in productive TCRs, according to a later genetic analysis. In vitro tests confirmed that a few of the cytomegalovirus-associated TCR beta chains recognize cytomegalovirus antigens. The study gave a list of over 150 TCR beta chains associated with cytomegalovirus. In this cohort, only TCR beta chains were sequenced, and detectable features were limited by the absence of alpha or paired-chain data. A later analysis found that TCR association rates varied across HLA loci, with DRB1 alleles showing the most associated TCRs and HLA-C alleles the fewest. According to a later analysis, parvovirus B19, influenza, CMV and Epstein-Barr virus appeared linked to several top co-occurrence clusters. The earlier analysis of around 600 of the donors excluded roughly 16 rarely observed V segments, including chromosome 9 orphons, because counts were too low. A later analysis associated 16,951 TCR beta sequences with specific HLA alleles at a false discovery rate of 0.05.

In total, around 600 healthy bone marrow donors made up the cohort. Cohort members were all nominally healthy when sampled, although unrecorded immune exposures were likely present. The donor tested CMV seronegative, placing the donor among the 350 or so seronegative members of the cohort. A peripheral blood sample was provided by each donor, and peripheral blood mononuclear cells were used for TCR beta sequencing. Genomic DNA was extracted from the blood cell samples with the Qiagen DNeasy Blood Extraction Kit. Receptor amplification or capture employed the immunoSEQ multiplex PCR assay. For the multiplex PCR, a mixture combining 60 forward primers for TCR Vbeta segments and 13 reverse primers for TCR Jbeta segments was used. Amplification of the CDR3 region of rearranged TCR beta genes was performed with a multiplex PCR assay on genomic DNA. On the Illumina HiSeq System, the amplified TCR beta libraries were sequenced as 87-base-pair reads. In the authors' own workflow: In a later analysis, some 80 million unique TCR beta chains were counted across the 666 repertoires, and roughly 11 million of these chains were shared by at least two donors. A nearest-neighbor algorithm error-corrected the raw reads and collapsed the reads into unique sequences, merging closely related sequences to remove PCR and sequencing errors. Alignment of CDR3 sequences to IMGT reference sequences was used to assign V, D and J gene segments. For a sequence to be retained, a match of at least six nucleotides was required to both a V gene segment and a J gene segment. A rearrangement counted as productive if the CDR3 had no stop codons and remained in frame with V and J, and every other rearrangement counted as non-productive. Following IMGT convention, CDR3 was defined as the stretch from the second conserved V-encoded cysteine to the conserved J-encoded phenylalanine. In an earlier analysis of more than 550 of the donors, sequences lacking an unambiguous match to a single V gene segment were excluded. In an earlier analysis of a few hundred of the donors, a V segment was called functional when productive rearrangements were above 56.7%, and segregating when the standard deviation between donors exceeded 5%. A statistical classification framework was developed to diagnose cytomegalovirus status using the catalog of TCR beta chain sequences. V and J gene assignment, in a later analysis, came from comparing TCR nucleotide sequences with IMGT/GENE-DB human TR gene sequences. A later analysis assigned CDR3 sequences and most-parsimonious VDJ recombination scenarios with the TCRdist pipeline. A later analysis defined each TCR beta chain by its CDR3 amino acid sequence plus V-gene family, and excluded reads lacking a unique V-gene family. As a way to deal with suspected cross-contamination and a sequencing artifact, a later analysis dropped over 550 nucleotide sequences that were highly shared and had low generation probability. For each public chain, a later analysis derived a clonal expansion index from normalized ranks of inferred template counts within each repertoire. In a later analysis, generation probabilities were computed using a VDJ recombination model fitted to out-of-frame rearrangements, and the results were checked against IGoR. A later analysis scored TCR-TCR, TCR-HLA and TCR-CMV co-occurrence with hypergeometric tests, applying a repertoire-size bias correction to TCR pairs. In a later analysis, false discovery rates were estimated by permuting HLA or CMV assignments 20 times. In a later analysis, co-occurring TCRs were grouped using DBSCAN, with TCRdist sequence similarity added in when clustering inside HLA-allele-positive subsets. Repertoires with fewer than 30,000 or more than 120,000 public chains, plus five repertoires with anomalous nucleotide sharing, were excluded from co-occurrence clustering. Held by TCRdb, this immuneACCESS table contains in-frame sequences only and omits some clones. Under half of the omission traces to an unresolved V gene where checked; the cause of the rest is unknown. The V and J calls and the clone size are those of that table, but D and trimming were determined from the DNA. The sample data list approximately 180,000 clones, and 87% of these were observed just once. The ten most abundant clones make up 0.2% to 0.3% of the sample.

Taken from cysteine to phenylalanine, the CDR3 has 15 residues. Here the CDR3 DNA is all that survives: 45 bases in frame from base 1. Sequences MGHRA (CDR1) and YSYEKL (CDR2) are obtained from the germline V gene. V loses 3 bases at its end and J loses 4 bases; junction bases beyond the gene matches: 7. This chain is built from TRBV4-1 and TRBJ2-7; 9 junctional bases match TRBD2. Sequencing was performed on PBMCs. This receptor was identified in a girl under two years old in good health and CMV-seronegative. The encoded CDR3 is CASSQPAGGGYEQYF. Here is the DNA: TGCGCCAGCAGCCAGCCAGCGGGGGGCGGATACGAGCAGTACTTC.